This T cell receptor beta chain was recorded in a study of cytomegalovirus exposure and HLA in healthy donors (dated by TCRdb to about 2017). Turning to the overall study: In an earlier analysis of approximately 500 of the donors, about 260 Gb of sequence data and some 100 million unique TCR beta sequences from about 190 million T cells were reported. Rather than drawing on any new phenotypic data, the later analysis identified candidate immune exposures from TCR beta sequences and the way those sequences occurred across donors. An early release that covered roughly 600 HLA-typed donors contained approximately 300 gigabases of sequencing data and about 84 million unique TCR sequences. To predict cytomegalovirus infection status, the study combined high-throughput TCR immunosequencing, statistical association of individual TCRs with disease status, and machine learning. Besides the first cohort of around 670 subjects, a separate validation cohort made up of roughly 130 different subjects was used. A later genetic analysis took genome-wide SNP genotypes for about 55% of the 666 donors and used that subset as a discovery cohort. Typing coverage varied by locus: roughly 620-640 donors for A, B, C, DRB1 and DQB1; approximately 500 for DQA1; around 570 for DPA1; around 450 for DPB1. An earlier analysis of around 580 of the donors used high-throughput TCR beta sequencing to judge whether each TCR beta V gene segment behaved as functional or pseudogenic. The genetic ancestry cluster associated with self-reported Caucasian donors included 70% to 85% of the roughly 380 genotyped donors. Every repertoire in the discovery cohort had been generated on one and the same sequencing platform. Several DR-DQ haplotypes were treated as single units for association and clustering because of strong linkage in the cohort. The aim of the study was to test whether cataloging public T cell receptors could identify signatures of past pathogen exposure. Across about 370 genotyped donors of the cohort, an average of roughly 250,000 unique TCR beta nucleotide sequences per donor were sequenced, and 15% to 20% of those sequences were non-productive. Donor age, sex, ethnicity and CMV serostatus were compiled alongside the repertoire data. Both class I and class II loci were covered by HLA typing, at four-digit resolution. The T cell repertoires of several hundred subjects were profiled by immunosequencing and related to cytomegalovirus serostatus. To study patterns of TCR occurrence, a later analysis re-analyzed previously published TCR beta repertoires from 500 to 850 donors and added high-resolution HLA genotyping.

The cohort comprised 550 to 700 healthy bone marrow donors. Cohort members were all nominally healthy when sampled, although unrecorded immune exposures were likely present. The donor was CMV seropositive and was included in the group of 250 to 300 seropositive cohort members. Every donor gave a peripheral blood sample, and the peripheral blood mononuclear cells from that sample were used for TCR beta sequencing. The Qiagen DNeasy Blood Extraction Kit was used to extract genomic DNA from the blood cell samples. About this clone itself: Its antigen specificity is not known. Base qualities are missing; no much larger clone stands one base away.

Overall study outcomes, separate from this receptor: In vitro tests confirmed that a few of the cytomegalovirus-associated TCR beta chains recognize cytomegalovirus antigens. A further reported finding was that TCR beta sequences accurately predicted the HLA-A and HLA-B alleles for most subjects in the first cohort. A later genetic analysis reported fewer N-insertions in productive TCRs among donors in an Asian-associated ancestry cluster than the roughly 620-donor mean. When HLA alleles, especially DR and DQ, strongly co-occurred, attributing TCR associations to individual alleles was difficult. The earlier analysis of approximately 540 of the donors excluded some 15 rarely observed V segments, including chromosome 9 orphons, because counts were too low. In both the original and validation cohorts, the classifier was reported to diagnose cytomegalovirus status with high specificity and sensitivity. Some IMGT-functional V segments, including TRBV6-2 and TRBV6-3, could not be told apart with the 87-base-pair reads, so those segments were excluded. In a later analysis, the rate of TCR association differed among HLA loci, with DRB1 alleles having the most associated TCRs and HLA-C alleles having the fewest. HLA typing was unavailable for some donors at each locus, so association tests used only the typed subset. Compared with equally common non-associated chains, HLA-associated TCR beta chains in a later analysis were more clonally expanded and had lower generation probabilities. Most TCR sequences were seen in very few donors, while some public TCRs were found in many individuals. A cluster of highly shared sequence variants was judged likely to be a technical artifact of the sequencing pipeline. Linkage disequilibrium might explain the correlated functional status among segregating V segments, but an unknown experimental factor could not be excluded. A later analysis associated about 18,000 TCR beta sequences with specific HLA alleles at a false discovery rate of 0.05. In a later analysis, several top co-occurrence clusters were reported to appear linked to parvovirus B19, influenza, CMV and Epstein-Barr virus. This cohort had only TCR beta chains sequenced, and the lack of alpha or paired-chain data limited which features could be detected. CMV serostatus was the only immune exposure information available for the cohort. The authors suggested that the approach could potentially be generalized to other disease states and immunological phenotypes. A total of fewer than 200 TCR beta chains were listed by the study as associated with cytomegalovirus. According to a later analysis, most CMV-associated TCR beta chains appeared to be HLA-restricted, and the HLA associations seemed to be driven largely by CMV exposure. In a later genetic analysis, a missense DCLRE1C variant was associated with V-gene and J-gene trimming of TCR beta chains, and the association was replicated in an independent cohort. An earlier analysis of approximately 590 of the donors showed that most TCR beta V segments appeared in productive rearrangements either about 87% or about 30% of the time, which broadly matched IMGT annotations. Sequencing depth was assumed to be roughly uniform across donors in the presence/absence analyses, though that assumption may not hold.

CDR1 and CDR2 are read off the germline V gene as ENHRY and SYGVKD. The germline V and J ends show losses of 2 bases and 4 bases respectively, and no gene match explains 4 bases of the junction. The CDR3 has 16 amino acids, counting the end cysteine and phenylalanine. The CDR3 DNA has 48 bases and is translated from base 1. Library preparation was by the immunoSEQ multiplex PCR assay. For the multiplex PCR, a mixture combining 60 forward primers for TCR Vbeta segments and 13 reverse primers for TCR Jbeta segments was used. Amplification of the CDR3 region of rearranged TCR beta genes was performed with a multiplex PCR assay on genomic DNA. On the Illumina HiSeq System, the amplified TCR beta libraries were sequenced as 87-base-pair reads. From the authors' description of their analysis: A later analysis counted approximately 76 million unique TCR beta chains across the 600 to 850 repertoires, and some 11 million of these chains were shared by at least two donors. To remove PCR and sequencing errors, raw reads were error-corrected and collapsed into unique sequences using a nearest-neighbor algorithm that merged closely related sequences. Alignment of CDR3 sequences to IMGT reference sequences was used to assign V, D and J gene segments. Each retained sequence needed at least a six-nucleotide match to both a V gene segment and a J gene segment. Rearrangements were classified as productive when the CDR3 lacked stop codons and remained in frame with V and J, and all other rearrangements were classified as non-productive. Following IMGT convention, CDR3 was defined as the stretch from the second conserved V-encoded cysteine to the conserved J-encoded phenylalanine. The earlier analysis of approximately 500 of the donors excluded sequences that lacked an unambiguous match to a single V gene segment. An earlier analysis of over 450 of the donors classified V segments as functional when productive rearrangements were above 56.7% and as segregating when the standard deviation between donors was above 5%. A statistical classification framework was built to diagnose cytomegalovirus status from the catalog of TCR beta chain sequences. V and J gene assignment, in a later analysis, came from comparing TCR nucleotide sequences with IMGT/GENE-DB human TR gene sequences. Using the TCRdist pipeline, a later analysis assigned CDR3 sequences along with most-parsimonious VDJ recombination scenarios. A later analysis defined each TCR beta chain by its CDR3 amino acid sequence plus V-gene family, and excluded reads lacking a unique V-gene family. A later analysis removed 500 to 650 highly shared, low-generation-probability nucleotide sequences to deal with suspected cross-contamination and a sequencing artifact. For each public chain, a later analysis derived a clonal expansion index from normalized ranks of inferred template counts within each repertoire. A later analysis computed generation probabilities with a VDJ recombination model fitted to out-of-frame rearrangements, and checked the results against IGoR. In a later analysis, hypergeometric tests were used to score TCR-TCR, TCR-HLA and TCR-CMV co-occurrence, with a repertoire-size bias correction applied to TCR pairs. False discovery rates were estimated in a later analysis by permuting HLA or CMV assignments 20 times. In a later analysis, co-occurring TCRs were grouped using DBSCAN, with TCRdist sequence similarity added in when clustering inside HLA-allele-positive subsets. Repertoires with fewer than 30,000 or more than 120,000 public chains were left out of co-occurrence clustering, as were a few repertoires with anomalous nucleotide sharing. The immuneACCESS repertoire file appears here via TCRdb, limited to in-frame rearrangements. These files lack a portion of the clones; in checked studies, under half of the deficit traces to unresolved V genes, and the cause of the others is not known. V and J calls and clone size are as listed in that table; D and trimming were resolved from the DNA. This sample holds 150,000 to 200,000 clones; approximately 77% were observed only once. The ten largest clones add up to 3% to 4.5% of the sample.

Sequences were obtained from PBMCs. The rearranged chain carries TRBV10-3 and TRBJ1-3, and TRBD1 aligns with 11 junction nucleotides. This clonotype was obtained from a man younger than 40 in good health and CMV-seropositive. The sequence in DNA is TGTGCCATCAGTGAGGGACAGGGGGCTTGGGGAAACACCATATATTTT. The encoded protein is CAISEGQGAWGNTIYF.